A selection of T cell receptor beta chains follows, all from one sample in a study of tumor and adjacent non-tumor tissue in lung cancer. TCRdb called the multiplex PCR reads again in MiXCR, with one record for every CDR3 protein. Among about 200,000 distinct CDR3 sequences listed, about 76% were seen once. The sample consisted of lung tumor tissue. The origin of the receptors is a man between 60 and 75 years old with non-small cell lung cancer. Both conserved end residues are part of each CDR3. The order of the fields is CDR3 length, V gene, D gene, J gene, clone size, CDR3 DNA, CDR3 protein. The D gene is left open where the match is weak. Clone size is stated in some rows and not others, as once, few, many or a class when expanded.

18	TRBV4-3	TRBD2	TRBJ2-3	.	TGCGCCAGCAGCCGACTAGGGACTAGCGGGAGTGGTGTAGATACGCAGTATTTT	CASSRLGTSGSGVDTQYF
15	TRBV2	.	TRBJ2-5	once	TGTGCCAGCAGTTTTCGGAGAGGGACACTAGAGACCCAGTACTTC	CASSFRRGTLETQYF
12	TRBV29-1	.	TRBJ1-3	many	TGCAGCGTTGATGAGTCTGGAAACACCATATATTTT	CSVDESGNTIYF
15	TRBV4-2	.	TRBJ1-4	many	TGTGCCAGCAGCCGAGACTTACACGGAGAGGAAAAACTGTTTTTT	CASSRDLHGEEKLFF
15	TRBV14	.	TRBJ2-5	.	TGTGCCAGCAGCAAGGCCTGGTTGATTCAAGAGGCCCAGTACTTC	CASSKAWLIQEAQYF
17	TRBV4-3	.	TRBJ1-1	.	TGCGCCAGCAGCCAAGACGTTCCTAGCATTTCGGTCACTGAAGCTTTCTTT	CASSQDVPSISVTEAFF
19	TRBV11-2	.	TRBJ2-6	.	TGTGCCAGCAGTTTAGTTCCAAAGGATAGGCCCTCTGGGGCCAACGTCCCGACTTTC	CASSLVPKDRPSGANVPTF
13	TRBV7-9	.	TRBJ1-2	many	TGTGCCAGCAGCTTAGGGTACCCGGTTGGCTACACCTTC	CASSLGYPVGYTF
14	TRBV5-4	.	TRBJ1-1	.	TGTGCCAGCAGCTTCCCAGACAGGAGGACTGAAGCTTTCTTT	CASSFPDRRTEAFF
14	TRBV5-4	.	TRBJ1-1	.	.	CANSFGAGSTETFF
14	TRBV6-1	.	TRBJ2-5	.	TGTGCCAGCAGTGGACTGGGCCCACGTGAGACCCAGCACTTC	CASSGLGPRETQHF
15	TRBV6-5	.	TRBJ2-5	once	TGTGCCAGCAGGGGATTAGGGGGAGGGCAAGAGACCCAGTACTTC	CASRGLGGGQETQYF
15	TRBV30	.	TRBJ2-3	.	TGTGCCTGGAGTGTTGGCCTACCGAGCACAGATACGCAGTATTTT	CAWSVGLPSTDTQYF
16	TRBV4-3	.	TRBJ1-5	.	TGCGCCAGCAGCCAGGGGACTAGCGGGAGTGTAAATGCGCAGCATTTT	CASSQGTSGSVNAQHF
19	TRBV11-3	.	TRBJ2-3	.	TGTGCCGGCAGCCCTAGTGCCTCTATAGCAGTTTGGGGCACAGATACGCAGTATTTT	CAGSPSASIAVWGTDTQYF
14	TRBV12-3/TRBV12-4	.	TRBJ2-2	.	TGTGTCAGCAAGGCTGCCACGAACACCGGCGAACTGTTTTTT	CVSKAATNTGELFF
15	TRBV11-1	TRBD2	TRBJ2-1	.	TGTGCCAGCAGCGAGCGGGACCCGCGAGGCAATGAGCAGTTCTTC	CASSERDPRGNEQFF
15	TRBV20-1	TRBD2	TRBJ2-1	.	TGCAATGCAAAGGGACTAGCTACGGTCCACAATAAGCAGTTCTTC	CNAKGLATVHNKQFF
11	TRBV6-1	.	TRBJ2-5	few	TGTGCCAGCAGTGAGGGCGAGACCCAGTACTTC	CASSEGETQYF
18	TRBV6-5	TRBD2	TRBJ2-2	few	TGTGCCAGCAGTTACTCCCTAGCGGGCCACGAAGACACCGGGGAGCTGTTTTTT	CASSYSLAGHEDTGELFF
15	TRBV11-3	.	TRBJ2-1	once	TGTGTCAGCAGCCCCGAGGGGGGGCGAAGCAATGATCATTTCTTC	CVSSPEGGRSNDHFF
18	TRBV11-3	.	TRBJ2-7	.	TGTGCCAGCAGCTTAGGCATGCTATGGCAGGACACGACCTACGAGCAGTACTTC	CASSLGMLWQDTTYEQYF
15	TRBV28	.	TRBJ1-4	.	TGTGCCAGCAGTCCTATTGGGCCAACTAATGAAAGACTGTTTTTT	CASSPIGPTNERLFF
15	TRBV11-2	.	TRBJ1-1	.	TGTGCCAGCAGCTTCCATGGTGTTTGGAACACTGAAGCTTTCTTT	CASSFHGVWNTEAFF
14	TRBV12-3/TRBV12-4	TRBD2	TRBJ2-7	.	TGTGCCAGCAGTACGGGGGGTGAGACCTACGAGCAGTACTTC	CASSTGGETYEQYF
16	TRBV5-1	TRBD1	TRBJ2-7	.	TGCGCCAGCAGCTTGGGGGACAGGGCCGGATCCTACGAGCAGTACTTC	CASSLGDRAGSYEQYF
13	TRBV19	.	TRBJ2-7	.	TGCGCCAGTAAAAGGAGACATGGCAACGAGCAGTACTTC	CASKRRHGNEQYF
13	TRBV10-3	TRBD1	TRBJ1-3	few	TGTGCCACCGTACAGGGGGCTGGAAACACCATATATTTT	CATVQGAGNTIYF
17	TRBV11-2	.	TRBJ1-4	.	TGTGCCATCGGCCTACCTCAGACACCTACAACTAATGAAAAACTGTTTTTT	CAIGLPQTPTTNEKLFF
14	TRBV11-1	TRBD1	TRBJ2-7	.	TGTGCCAGCAGCCGAGGGGGCCCAGAACACGAGCAGTACTTC	CASSRGGPEHEQYF
16	TRBV20-1	TRBD2	TRBJ2-1	.	TGCAGTGCTAGGAACCTGGGGACTAGCCTACACAATGAGCAGTTCTTC	CSARNLGTSLHNEQFF
14	TRBV6-5	.	TRBJ2-4	many	TGTGCCAGCAGTCCATCGGTAGCCAAAAACATTCAGTACTTC	CASSPSVAKNIQYF
15	TRBV14	TRBD1	TRBJ1-2	.	TGTGCCAGCAGTCTACGGACAGGGGCCGCCTGTGGCTACACCTTC	CASSLRTGAACGYTF
13	TRBV23-1	.	TRBJ2-7	.	TGCGCCAGCAGCCCGAGCAGGTCCTACGGGCAGTACTTC	CASSPSRSYGQYF
13	TRBV12-3/TRBV12-4	.	TRBJ1-4	.	TGTGCCAGCAGTTTAGTAGGGGCGTCCTGGCTGTTTTTT	CASSLVGASWLFF
17	TRBV5-8	.	TRBJ1-3	.	TGTGCCAGCAGCTCTAAGGTGGAGGAGTCGAGAGGAAACACCATATATTTT	CASSSKVEESRGNTIYF
16	TRBV6-6	.	TRBJ2-1	.	TGTGCCAGCTGTCTAGGCCCTTCCGGCACGTATAATGAGCAGTTCTTC	CASCLGPSGTYNEQFF
13	TRBV12-3/TRBV12-4	.	TRBJ1-1	.	TGTGCCAGCAGTTTCCAGGGGAACACTAAAGCTTTCTTT	CASSFQGNTKAFF
11	TRBV10-3	.	TRBJ2-3	.	TGTGCCGTTCTAGTCTTAGATACGCAGTATTTT	CAVLVLDTQYF
12	TRBV6-1	.	TRBJ2-3	.	TGTGCCAGCAATGAGGGGAATCAGCCCCAGTATTTT	CASNEGNQPQYF
16	TRBV4-1	.	TRBJ2-1	.	TGCGCCAGCAGCCAACGGTGGGCCGAGGGTCCCAATGAGCAGTTCTTC	CASSQRWAEGPNEQFF
15	TRBV20-1	.	TRBJ2-4	many	TGCAGTGCTAGCATAAGCCGACCCCGCGAAAACATTCAGTACTTC	CSASISRPRENIQYF
16	TRBV4-3	.	TRBJ2-3	once	TGCGCCTGCAGCCAAGATAGAACGGGCGCCACAGATACGCAGTATTTT	CACSQDRTGATDTQYF
14	TRBV4-2	.	TRBJ2-7	few	TGTGCCAGCAGCCAAGGGGGGGACAACTACGAGCAGTACTTC	CASSQGGDNYEQYF
16	TRBV11-3	TRBD1	TRBJ2-5	.	TGTGTCAGCAGCAAAGGGACAGTTCTCTTTCAAGAGGCCCAGTACTTC	CVSSKGTVLFQEAQYF
15	TRBV6-1	TRBD2	TRBJ2-3	.	TGCGACAGCAGTGAAGGAGCGGGGAGCACAGATACGCAGTATTTT	CDSSEGAGSTDTQYF
13	TRBV6-2/TRBV6-3	TRBD1	TRBJ1-5	.	TGTGCCAGCATCACACAGGGGAATCAGCCTCAGCATTTT	CASITQGNQPQHF
18	TRBV6-2/TRBV6-3	TRBD1	TRBJ2-3	.	TGTGCCAGCAGTGAACACACCCGGGACAGGGGGCGAGGAGATACGCAGTATTTT	CASSEHTRDRGRGDTQYF
15	TRBV6-6	.	TRBJ2-3	.	TGTGCCAGCAGCTACGTCGAGGTCAGCACAGATACGCAGTATTTT	CASSYVEVSTDTQYF
14	TRBV12-3/TRBV12-4	TRBD1	TRBJ1-3	.	TGTGTCAGCAATTGGCGACAGGGATCAGACACCATATATTTT	CVSNWRQGSDTIYF
15	TRBV6-2/TRBV6-3	TRBD2	TRBJ2-7	few	TGTGCCAGCAGTTACCCTCGGACTAGCGATTACGAGCAGTACTTC	CASSYPRTSDYEQYF
17	TRBV4-3	.	TRBJ1-2	.	TGCGCCAGCAGCCAAGAGGTTTTCCGTCAGGGCTCGGACTGCTACACCTTC	CASSQEVFRQGSDCYTF
13	TRBV20-1	.	TRBJ1-5	many	TGCAGTGCCCCCCCCGGGCGGGGGCAGCCCCAGCATTTT	CSAPPGRGQPQHF
15	TRBV2	.	TRBJ2-2	few	TGTGCCAGCAGGCCCCAAGGGGTGGGAACCGGGGAGCTGTTTTTT	CASRPQGVGTGELFF
15	TRBV10-2	TRBD1	TRBJ2-7	.	TGCGCCAGCAGTGAGCCTGCACAGGGGCACTACGAGCAGTACTTC	CASSEPAQGHYEQYF
13	TRBV29-1	TRBD1	TRBJ2-7	many	TGCAGCGTTGTTGGGCAGGGGGCTCCCGAGCAGTACTTC	CSVVGQGAPEQYF
16	TRBV11-3	TRBD1	TRBJ2-5	.	TGTGCCAGCAGCATCAGCTCGGACAGGGGTCAAGAGACCCAGTACTTC	CASSISSDRGQETQYF
14	TRBV4-2	.	TRBJ2-2	.	TGTGCCAGCAGCCAAGGAGAGTCGCCCTGGGAGCCGTTTTTT	CASSQGESPWEPFF